Given below is one TCR beta chain in context. The CDR3 has 14 amino acids. Germline V CDR1 and CDR2: SQVTM, ANQGSEA. V was trimmed by 5 bases and J by 3 bases, leaving 16 bases between them. As for treatment: oral pan-JAK inhibitor, 5-10 mg twice daily. This specimen comes from a study of CD8+ T cells in alopecia areata. Study-wide context: Severity of treated patients was scored by affected scalp percentage.

It was cDNA, reverse transcribed from extracted RNA, that served as the sequencing template. Clones were sequenced by immunoSEQ multiplex PCR, and TCRdb holds only the in-frame ones, with some missing. This sample yields 150,000 to 250,000 clones, of which approximately 56% are seen a single time; 3% to 3.5% belongs to the top ten. The sequence derives from a human donor with alopecia areata. The sequencing used CD4+ T cells sorted from blood, collected at week 4, from a patient treated with tofacitinib. The chain links TRBV29-1 to TRBJ1-1; weak D call: TRBD1 (5 bases). The CDR3 sequence: CSVSPGGRDTEAFF. The DNA of the CDR3 is TGCAGCGTTTCTCCGGGGGGGAGGGACACTGAAGCTTTCTTT.